This TCR beta chain was recorded in a study of cytomegalovirus exposure and HLA in healthy donors. Study-wide findings and caveats: When analyzed later, a missense DCLRE1C variant was found to be linked to TCR beta V- and J-gene trimming.

This clone was detected a few times. The antigen remains unidentified. This CDR3 is built from 15 residues. Germline assignment: CDR1 SGHDT and CDR2 YYEEEE. V lost 4 bases, J lost 2 bases, and 13 bases lay in between. The PCR made use of 60 Vbeta and 13 Jbeta primers. This table comes from immunoSEQ multiplex PCR, and its TCRdb copy is limited to in-frame clones, with some not included. The profile shows almost 200,000 clones, roughly 77% of them singletons. This chain uses TRBV5-6 with TRBJ2-4; the D gene is possibly TRBD2 (5 bases). The sequenced sample consisted of PBMCs. The TCR sequence derives from a male donor in good health and CMV-seropositive. The CDR3 is CASSPILESKNIQYF. The CDR3 nucleotides read TGTGCCAGCAGCCCCATACTAGAATCCAAAAACATTCAGTACTTC.